This is a list of T cell receptor beta chains from one sample in a study of blood T cell repertoires in COVID-19. Clones were read by immunoSEQ multiplex PCR, and TCRdb kept only the in-frame ones, dropping some. Here the sample spans some 410,000 clones, 88% being singletons. Input material: PBMCs or T cells enriched from blood (not recorded which). Receptors originate from a woman aged 25 to 39 with acute COVID-19. The CDR3 runs from the conserved cysteine through the conserved F or W. D genes are given only for firm matches. Size tells how often a clone was seen (once, few, many) or the class of an expanded clone, and some rows leave it out.

CDR3 DNA: TGCGCCAGCAGCGTCAATAGCGGGGGGGCACCAGATACGCAGTATTTT
CDR3 protein: CASSVNSGGAPDTQYF
V gene: TRBV5-1
D gene: TRBD2
clone size: .
J gene: TRBJ2-3

CDR3 DNA: TGTGCCAGCAGCTATACGGGACAGGGAAGACCAAAACTGTTTTTT
CDR3 protein: CASSYTGQGRPKLFF
V gene: TRBV5-6
D gene: TRBD1
clone size: .
J gene: TRBJ1-4

CDR3 DNA: TGTGCCACCAGCTCTCACCCGGGTCTTAATCAGCCCCAGCATTTT
CDR3 protein: CATSSHPGLNQPQHF
V gene: TRBV15
D gene: .
clone size: .
J gene: TRBJ1-5

CDR3 DNA: TGTGCCAGCAGCTTAGCGCTGACAGGGTATCTTCCCTACGAGCAGTACTTC
CDR3 protein: CASSLALTGYLPYEQYF
V gene: TRBV7-2
D gene: TRBD1
clone size: .
J gene: TRBJ2-7

CDR3 DNA: TGTGCCAGCTCGGCGTACAGAGCTTTGCGCGAAAAACTGTTTTTT
CDR3 protein: CASSAYRALREKLFF
V gene: TRBV27
D gene: .
clone size: .
J gene: TRBJ1-4

CDR3 DNA: TGCAGCGGTACGGACAGGAGTGGCTACACCTTC
CDR3 protein: CSGTDRSGYTF
V gene: TRBV29-1
D gene: TRBD1
clone size: .
J gene: TRBJ1-2

CDR3 DNA: TGTGCCAGCAGCAGGACAGTTGGCTACACCTTC
CDR3 protein: CASSRTVGYTF
V gene: TRBV5-8
D gene: .
clone size: .
J gene: TRBJ1-2

CDR3 DNA: TGCGCCAGCAGGCTAAATAGCAATCAGCCCCAGCATTTT
CDR3 protein: CASRLNSNQPQHF
V gene: TRBV10-2
D gene: .
clone size: .
J gene: TRBJ1-5

CDR3 DNA: TGCGCCAGCAGCTTGGGGGGCTGGGGTTATGAGCAGTTCTTC
CDR3 protein: CASSLGGWGYEQFF
V gene: TRBV5-1
D gene: .
clone size: .
J gene: TRBJ2-1

CDR3 DNA: TGTGCCAGCACCGGGGGGGGCGCGGACAACGAGCAGTACTTC
CDR3 protein: CASTGGGADNEQYF
V gene: TRBV11-2
D gene: TRBD2
clone size: .
J gene: TRBJ2-7

CDR3 DNA: TGCAGCGTCTTAGACAGTACCTACGAGCAGTACTTC
CDR3 protein: CSVLDSTYEQYF
V gene: TRBV29-1
D gene: .
clone size: .
J gene: TRBJ2-7

CDR3 DNA: TGTGCCAGTAGAACTAGCGGGGGGGCCTACAATGAGCAGTTCTTC
CDR3 protein: CASRTSGGAYNEQFF
V gene: TRBV19
D gene: TRBD2
clone size: .
J gene: TRBJ2-1

CDR3 DNA: TGTGCCAGCAGCCTGAGACTAGTTAGCTCACCCCTCCACTTT
CDR3 protein: CASSLRLVSSPLHF
V gene: TRBV3-1/TRBV3-2
D gene: .
clone size: .
J gene: TRBJ1-6

CDR3 DNA: TGTGCCAGCAGCATGGGGCTGGTGTCCCCCCAGGGCACTGAAGCTTTCTTT
CDR3 protein: CASSMGLVSPQGTEAFF
V gene: TRBV5-4
D gene: .
clone size: .
J gene: TRBJ1-1

CDR3 DNA: TGCGCCAGCAGCCCCGGCTATGGCTACACCTTC
CDR3 protein: CASSPGYGYTF
V gene: TRBV4-1
D gene: .
clone size: .
J gene: TRBJ1-2

CDR3 DNA: TGTGCCAGCAGCTATTCTCCCGGTAACACCGGGGAGCTGTTTTTT
CDR3 protein: CASSYSPGNTGELFF
V gene: TRBV7-2
D gene: .
clone size: .
J gene: TRBJ2-2

CDR3 DNA: TGTGCCAGCAGCTTCCGCCCCCCGGGACACAATAGCAATCAGCCCCAGCATTTT
CDR3 protein: CASSFRPPGHNSNQPQHF
V gene: TRBV11-3
D gene: .
clone size: once
J gene: TRBJ1-5

CDR3 DNA: TGTGCCAGCAGCTTTCGAGAGGGCGATGGCTACACCTTC
CDR3 protein: CASSFREGDGYTF
V gene: TRBV3-1/TRBV3-2
D gene: .
clone size: once
J gene: TRBJ1-2

CDR3 DNA: TGTGCCAGCAGCGTGACAGGGGGTATGGACACTGAAGCTTTCTTT
CDR3 protein: CASSVTGGMDTEAFF
V gene: TRBV2
D gene: TRBD1
clone size: .
J gene: TRBJ1-1

CDR3 DNA: TGTGCCTGGAGTCGCGGTGCAAATCAGCCCCAGCATTTT
CDR3 protein: CAWSRGANQPQHF
V gene: TRBV30
D gene: .
clone size: .
J gene: TRBJ1-5